This T cell receptor (beta chain) stems from a study of human T cells and chemical hapten exposure. The wider study: Small pooled library volume differences chiefly drove per-sample TCR yield variation.

It was unfractionated whole blood from which total RNA was extracted. The CDR3 has 17 residues. Germline V gene data show CDR1 as SGHTA and CDR2 as FQGNSA. V lost 2 bases and J lost 7; bases outside the gene matches: 10. This clonotype was seen repeatedly, ten times or more. No antigen is known for it. The library attached unique molecular identifiers to individual cDNA molecules. TCRdb re-called the 5' RACE reads through MiXCR, storing one row per CDR3 protein. The table lists 150,000 or so distinct CDR3 sequences, 3.5% to 5% of them singletons. Study findings and constraints: TCRs whose frequency exceeded 1 in 1000 remained the same following DPC sensitization.

This TCR came from a female donor in good health. V gene TRBV7-2 combines with J gene TRBJ2-2, with 10 bases identical to TRBD1. In DNA form, the CDR3 reads TGTGCCAGCAGCTTAAAAGGGGACAGGGGTCCCGGCGGGGAGCTGTTTTTT. This translates into CASSLKGDRGPGGELFF.